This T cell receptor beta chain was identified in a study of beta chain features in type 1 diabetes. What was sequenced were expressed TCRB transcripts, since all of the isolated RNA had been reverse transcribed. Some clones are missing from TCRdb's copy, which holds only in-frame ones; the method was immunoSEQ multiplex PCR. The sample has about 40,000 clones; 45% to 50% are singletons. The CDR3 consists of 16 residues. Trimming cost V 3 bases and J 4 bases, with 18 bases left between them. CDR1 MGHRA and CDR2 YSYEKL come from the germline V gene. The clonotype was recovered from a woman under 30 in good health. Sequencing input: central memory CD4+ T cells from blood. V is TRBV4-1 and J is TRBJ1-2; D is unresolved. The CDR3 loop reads CASSHLRTEVGYGYTF. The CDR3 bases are TGCGCCAGCAGCCACCTTAGGACGGAGGTTGGCTATGGCTACACCTTC.